This TCR beta chain was sequenced for a study of blood T cells in healthy people across ages. Comments on this clonotype: The antigen is not known.

Whole-study findings and limits: Lack of knowledge of donor CMV status possibly confounded expanded clonotype changes.

Extractions gave at least 5.5 micrograms of total RNA per sample. Primers used in a second PCR of about 6 to 12 cycles were a sample-barcoded 5' primer and a J-beta primer mix. TCRdb passed the 5' RACE reads through MiXCR, listing each CDR3 protein once. The profile covers 1.5 million to 2 million distinct CDR3 sequences, with about 28% appearing a single time and 7.7% taken by the ten largest. Specimen: blood. This sequence was found in a woman aged 25 to 39 in good health.

CDR3 in amino acids: CAIYKGGSGANVLTF. DNA for the CDR3: TGTGCCATCTACAAGGGGGGCTCTGGGGCCAACGTCCTGACTTTC. J is TRBJ2-6 and V is TRBV10-3; D is possibly TRBD1 or TRBD2 (6 bases each). The germline V gene has CDR1 ENHRY and CDR2 SYGVKD. Trimming took off 8 bases at V and 0 bases at J, with 11 bases between the two ends. This CDR3 is 15 amino acids long.